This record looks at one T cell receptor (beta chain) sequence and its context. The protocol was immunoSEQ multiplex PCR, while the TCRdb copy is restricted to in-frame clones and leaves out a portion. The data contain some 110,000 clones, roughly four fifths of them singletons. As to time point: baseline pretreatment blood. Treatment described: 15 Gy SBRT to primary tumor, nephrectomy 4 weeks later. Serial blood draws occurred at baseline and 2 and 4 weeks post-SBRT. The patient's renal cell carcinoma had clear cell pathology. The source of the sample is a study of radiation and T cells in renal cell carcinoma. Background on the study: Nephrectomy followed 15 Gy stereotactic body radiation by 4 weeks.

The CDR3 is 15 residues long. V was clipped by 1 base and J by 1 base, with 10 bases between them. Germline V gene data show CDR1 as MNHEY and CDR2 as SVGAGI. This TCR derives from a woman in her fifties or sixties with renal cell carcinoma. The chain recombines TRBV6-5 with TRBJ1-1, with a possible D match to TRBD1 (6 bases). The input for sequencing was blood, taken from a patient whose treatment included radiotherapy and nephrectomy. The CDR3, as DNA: TGTGCCAGCAGTTACTTAACAGGGTCGAACACTGAAGCTTTCTTT. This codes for CASSYLTGSNTEAFF.